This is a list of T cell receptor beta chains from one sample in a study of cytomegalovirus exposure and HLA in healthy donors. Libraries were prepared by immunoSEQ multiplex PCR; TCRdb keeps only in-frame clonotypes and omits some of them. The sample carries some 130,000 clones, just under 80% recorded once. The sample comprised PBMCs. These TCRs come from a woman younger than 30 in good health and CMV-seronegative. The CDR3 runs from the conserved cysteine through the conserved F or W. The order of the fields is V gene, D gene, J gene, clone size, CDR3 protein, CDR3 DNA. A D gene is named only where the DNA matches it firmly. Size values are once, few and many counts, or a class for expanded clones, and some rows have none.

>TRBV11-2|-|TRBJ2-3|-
CASSPDRRDTQYF
TGTGCCAGCAGCCCAGACCGGCGGGATACGCAGTATTTT
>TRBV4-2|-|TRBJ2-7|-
CASFMTALSYEQYF
TGTGCCAGCTTTATGACAGCGCTCTCCTACGAGCAGTACTTC
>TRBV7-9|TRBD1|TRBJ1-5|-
CASSSTGDGNQPQHF
TGTGCCAGCAGCTCCACAGGGGATGGGAATCAGCCCCAGCATTTT
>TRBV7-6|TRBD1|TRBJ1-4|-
CASSLTKGAKLFF
TGTGCCAGCAGCTTAACTAAGGGGGCAAAACTGTTTTTT
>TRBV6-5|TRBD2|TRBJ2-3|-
CASSYGTSGGGDTQYF
TGTGCCAGCAGTTACGGGACTAGCGGTGGGGGAGATACGCAGTATTTT
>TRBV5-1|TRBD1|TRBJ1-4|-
CASSLVGQPNEKLFF
TGCGCCAGCAGCTTGGTGGGACAGCCGAATGAAAAACTGTTTTTT
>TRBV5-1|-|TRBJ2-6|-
CASSLQSSGANVLTF
TGCGCCAGCAGCTTGCAGTCCTCTGGGGCCAACGTCCTGACTTTC
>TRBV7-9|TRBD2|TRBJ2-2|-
CASRRTSGSTGELFF
TGTGCCAGCAGGCGGACTAGCGGGAGTACCGGGGAGCTGTTTTTT
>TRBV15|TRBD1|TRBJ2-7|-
CATSGGTGSNEQYF
TGTGCCACCAGCGGAGGGACAGGGAGCAACGAGCAGTACTTC
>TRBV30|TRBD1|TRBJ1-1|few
CAWNPPGQGNTEAFF
TGTGCCTGGAATCCTCCGGGACAGGGGAACACTGAAGCTTTCTTT
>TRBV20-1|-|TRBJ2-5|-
CSARAETQYF
TGCAGTGCTAGAGCGGAGACCCAGTACTTC
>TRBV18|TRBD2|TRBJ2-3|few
CASSPRRESTDTQYF
TGTGCCAGCTCACCACGGCGGGAGAGTACTGATACGCAGTATTTT
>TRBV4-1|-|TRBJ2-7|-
CASSQDQGTPYEQYF
TGCGCCAGCAGCCAAGATCAGGGCACCCCCTACGAGCAGTACTTC
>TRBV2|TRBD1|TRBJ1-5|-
CASSRGQGLVQPQHF
TGTGCCAGCAGTAGGGGACAGGGGCTTGTGCAGCCCCAGCATTTT
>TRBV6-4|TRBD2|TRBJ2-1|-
CASSDLAGDLEQFF
TGTGCCAGCAGTGACTTAGCGGGGGACCTTGAGCAGTTCTTC
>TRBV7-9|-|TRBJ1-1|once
CASSPPGARGGTEAFF
TGTGCCAGCAGCCCACCGGGTGCCAGGGGCGGTACTGAAGCTTTCTTT
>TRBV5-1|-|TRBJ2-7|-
CASSLEQGAYEQYF
TGCGCCAGCAGCTTGGAACAGGGTGCCTACGAGCAGTACTTC
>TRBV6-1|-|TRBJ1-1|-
CASSGGGGRANTEAFF
TGTGCCAGCAGTGGTGGGGGGGGACGGGCGAACACTGAAGCTTTCTTT
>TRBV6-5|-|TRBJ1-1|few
CASRKGDTEAFF
TGTGCCAGCAGGAAGGGGGACACTGAAGCTTTCTTT
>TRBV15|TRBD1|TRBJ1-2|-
CATSRETGYLGGYTF
TGTGCCACCAGCAGGGAGACAGGGTACCTGGGTGGCTACACCTTC
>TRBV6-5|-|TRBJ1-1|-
CASSYSRGNTEAFF
TGTGCCAGCAGTTACTCGCGGGGCAACACTGAAGCTTTCTTT
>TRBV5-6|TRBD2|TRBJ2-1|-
CASSLRGRGFNEQFF
TGTGCCAGCAGCTTGCGCGGGAGGGGGTTCAATGAGCAGTTCTTC
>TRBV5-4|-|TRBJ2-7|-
CASSFGFRSYEQYF
TGTGCCAGCAGCTTCGGGTTTCGCTCCTACGAGCAGTACTTC
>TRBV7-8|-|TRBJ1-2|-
CASSPRFWGGAGYTF
TGTGCCAGCAGCCCTCGCTTTTGGGGGGGCGCCGGCTACACCTTC
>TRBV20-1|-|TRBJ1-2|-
CSAAKYGYTF
TGCAGTGCGGCCAAATATGGCTACACCTTC
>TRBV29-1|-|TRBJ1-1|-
CSVVSRLANTEAFF
TGCAGCGTTGTAAGTCGTCTAGCGAACACTGAAGCTTTCTTT
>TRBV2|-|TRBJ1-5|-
CASSEAQGGQGNQPQHF
TGTGCCAGCAGTGAAGCGCAAGGTGGGCAGGGGAATCAGCCCCAGCATTTT
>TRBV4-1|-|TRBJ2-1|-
CASSQEGRTSYNEQFF
TGCGCCAGCAGCCAAGAAGGACGGACTTCCTACAATGAGCAGTTCTTC
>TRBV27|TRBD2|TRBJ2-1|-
CASSFASGVYNEQFF
TGTGCCAGCAGTTTCGCTAGCGGAGTCTACAATGAGCAGTTCTTC
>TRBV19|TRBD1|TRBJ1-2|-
CASTHRGYGYTF
TGTGCCAGTACCCACAGGGGCTATGGCTACACCTTC
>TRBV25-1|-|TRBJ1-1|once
CASSLQGNTEAFF
TGTGCCAGCAGTCTACAGGGGAACACTGAAGCTTTCTTT
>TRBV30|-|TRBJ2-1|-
CAWSAGGLNEQFF
TGTGCCTGGAGCGCGGGTGGCTTAAATGAGCAGTTCTTC
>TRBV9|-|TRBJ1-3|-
CASSVGPEGGQGNTIYF
TGTGCCAGCAGCGTAGGCCCTGAGGGGGGGCAGGGAAACACCATATATTTT
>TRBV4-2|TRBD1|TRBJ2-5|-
CASSQRPGQGSETQYF
TGTGCCAGCAGCCAACGACCGGGACAGGGAAGCGAGACCCAGTACTTC
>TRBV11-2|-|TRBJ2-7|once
CASSLDRIEYEQYF
TGTGCCAGCAGCTTAGACAGGATCGAGTACGAGCAGTACTTC
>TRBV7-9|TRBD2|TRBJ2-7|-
CASSSEGYGRHSYEQYF
TGTGCCAGCAGCTCCGAGGGGTACGGGAGGCACTCCTACGAGCAGTACTTC
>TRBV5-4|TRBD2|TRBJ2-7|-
CASSLRTSGIPYEQYF
TGTGCCAGCAGCCTAAGGACTAGCGGGATCCCCTACGAGCAGTACTTC
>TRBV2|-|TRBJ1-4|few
CASSIGGGANEKLFF
TGTGCCAGCAGCATCGGGGGGGGAGCTAATGAAAAACTGTTTTTT
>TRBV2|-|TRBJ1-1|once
CASSEGGRNTEAFF
TGTGCCAGCAGTGAAGGAGGGCGAAACACTGAAGCTTTCTTT
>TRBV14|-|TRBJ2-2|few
CASSLLGSTGELFF
TGTGCCAGCAGCCTGCTAGGGAGCACCGGGGAGCTGTTTTTT
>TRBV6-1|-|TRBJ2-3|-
CASSARDSPSDTQYF
TGTGCCAGCAGTGCACGGGACTCACCTTCAGATACGCAGTATTTT
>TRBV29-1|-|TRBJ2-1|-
CSVDNEQFF
TGCAGCGTCGACAATGAGCAGTTCTTC
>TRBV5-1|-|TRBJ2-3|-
CASSLIEADTQYF
TGCGCCAGCAGCTTGATCGAGGCAGATACGCAGTATTTT
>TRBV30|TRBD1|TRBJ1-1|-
CAWSFLATGTNTEAFF
TGTGCCTGGAGTTTCCTCGCGACAGGGACGAACACTGAAGCTTTCTTT
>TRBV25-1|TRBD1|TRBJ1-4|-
CASRATGDRQSNEKLFF
TGTGCCAGCAGAGCAACAGGGGACCGCCAGTCTAATGAAAAACTGTTTTTT
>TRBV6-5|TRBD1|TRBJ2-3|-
CASSYGGQGNGDTQYF
TGTGCCAGCAGTTATGGCGGACAGGGGAACGGGGATACGCAGTATTTT
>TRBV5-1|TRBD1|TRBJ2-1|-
CASSLSGGPYNEQFF
TGCGCCAGCAGCTTGTCAGGGGGCCCCTACAATGAGCAGTTCTTC
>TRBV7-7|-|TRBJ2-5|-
CASSAEGPWVGTQYF
TGTGCCAGCAGCGCGGAAGGCCCTTGGGTTGGGACCCAGTACTTC
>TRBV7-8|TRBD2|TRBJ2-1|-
CASSTTSGEYNEQFF
TGTGCCAGCAGCACGACTAGCGGAGAGTACAATGAGCAGTTCTTC
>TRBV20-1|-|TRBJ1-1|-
CSAREGSRAFF
TGCAGTGCTAGAGAGGGCAGCAGGGCTTTCTTT
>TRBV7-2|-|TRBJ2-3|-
CASSLSLSPGDTQYF
TGTGCCAGCAGCTTGTCTCTCTCTCCGGGGGATACGCAGTATTTT
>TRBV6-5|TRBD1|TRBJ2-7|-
CASSYSGQGSGHEQYF
TGTGCCAGCAGTTACTCGGGACAGGGGAGCGGGCACGAGCAGTACTTC
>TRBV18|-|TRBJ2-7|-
CASSLSTGAREQYF
TGTGCCAGCTCACTCTCGACAGGCGCCCGCGAGCAGTACTTC
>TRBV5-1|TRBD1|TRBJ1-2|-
CASTLSLGTGDGYTF
TGCGCCAGCACCCTCAGCCTGGGGACAGGGGATGGCTACACCTTC
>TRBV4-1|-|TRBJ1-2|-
CASSPPGNYGYTF
TGCGCCAGCAGCCCCCCCGGGAACTATGGCTACACCTTC
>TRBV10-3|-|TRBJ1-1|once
CAIRGPGPNTEAFF
TGTGCCATCAGGGGGCCAGGGCCGAACACTGAAGCTTTCTTT